One and the same sample provided the 21 T cell receptor beta chains below, sequenced in a study of blood T cells in healthy people across ages. A sample-barcoded 5' primer and a J-beta primer mix were used in a second PCR of roughly 6 to 12 cycles. TCRdb reprocessed the 5' RACE reads via MiXCR and lists one record per CDR3 protein. The sample holds some 710,000 distinct CDR3 sequences; roughly 46% are singletons and the top ten take over 15%. The sequenced material came from blood. These receptors all come from an elderly man in good health.

Turning to this clonotype: At one boundary the junction diverges from the germline segment, which might be a read error. The V gene is TRBV28, the J gene TRBJ2-1; D unresolved. CDR1 and CDR2 from the germline V gene are MDHEN and SYDVKM. CDR3 length equals 15 residues. CDR3 residues: CASSFSSRSYNERFF. Here the CDR3 DNA reads TGTGCCAGCAGTTTCAGCAGTCGCTCCTACAATGAGCGGTTCTTC.

This clonotype was detected many times. The chain is built from TRBV12-3 or TRBV12-4 and TRBJ2-7; the D gene is possibly TRBD2 (7 bases). Trimming took off 5 bases at V and 1 base at J, with 15 bases between the two ends. The CDR3 extends over 15 amino acids. CDR3 DNA: TGTGCCAGCAGTCCCCCGGGGGGCCTGTCCTACGAGCAGTACTTC. Translated: CASSPPGGLSYEQYF.

A word on this clonotype: One junction end does not reproduce the germline sequence, and a read error may be involved. The V gene is TRBV29-1, the J gene TRBJ2-7; D might be TRBD2 (5 bases). Germline V lookup: CDR1 SQVTM, CDR2 ANQGSEA. The CDR3 runs 14 residues. CDR3 region: CSATGFPSSYEQYF. The CDR3 coding sequence is TGTAGCGCCACGGGGTTCCCATCTTCCTACGAGCAGTACTTC.

The rearrangement joins TRBV7-2 to TRBJ2-2; D is ambiguous. Per the germline V gene, CDR1 is SGHTA and CDR2 is FQGNSA. Deletions cut 5 bases from V and 6 bases from J, with 10 bases between. CDR3 length: 13 amino acids. The chain's CDR3 is CASSGGTPGELFF. The CDR3, as DNA: TGTGCCAGCAGCGGCGGAACACCCGGGGAGCTGTTTTTT.

The rearrangement uses TRBV27 and TRBJ2-5; no clear D gene. The end of the DNA is better explained by TRBJ2-7, so the J call may be wrong. Germline lookup yields CDR1 MNHEY and CDR2 SMNVEV (reference sequence). The CDR3 runs 13 residues. DNA for the CDR3: TGTGCCAGCAGTTCGGTGTTCCGACCCGAGCAGTACTTC. Translating gives CASSSVFRPEQYF.

Only a few counts were recorded for this clonotype. This chain joins TRBV10-3 and TRBJ2-3, with 8 positions matching TRBD2. Germline V gene data show CDR1 as ENHRY and CDR2 as SYGVKD. This CDR3 region has 14 residues. Trimming took 6 bases from V and 2 from J; bases not matched to a gene: 4. The chain's CDR3 is CAIRALADTDTQYF. In DNA form, the CDR3 reads TGTGCCATCAGGGCACTAGCGGACACAGATACGCAGTATTTT.

This sequence joins TRBV20-1 and TRBJ1-1; D call uncertain. V was cut by 2 bases and J by 4 bases, with 14 bases left in between. Germline CDR1 is DFQATT and CDR2 is SNEGSKA (reference sequence). CDR3 length: 14 residues. The CDR3 DNA is TGCAGTGCTAGACCCATTCAGGATCCCACTGAAGCTTTCTTT. The encoded protein is CSARPIQDPTEAFF.

The rearrangement joins TRBV25-1 to TRBJ1-2; tentatively, D is TRBD1 (5 bases). Germline CDR1 and CDR2: MGHDK and SYGVNS. This CDR3 spans 13 amino acids. V lost 0 bases to trimming and J lost 8 bases, with 10 bases between them. CDR3 protein: CASSEYQGEGYTF. The CDR3 DNA is TGTGCCAGCAGTGAATACCAGGGTGAAGGCTACACCTTC.

This clonotype was seen a handful of times. This rearrangement joins TRBV10-2 to TRBJ2-1; tentatively, D is TRBD1 (5 bases). Germline V gene lookup returns CDR1 WSHSY and CDR2 SAAADI. The CDR3 has 11 amino acids. V dropped 8 bases and J dropped 8 bases, with 10 bases sitting between them. CDR3 loop: CASSPGHEQFF. The CDR3 DNA follows: TGCGCCAGCTCCCCAGGGCATGAGCAGTTCTTC.

The V gene is TRBV28, the J gene TRBJ2-7; D is unresolved. In germline, CDR1 is MDHEN, CDR2 SYDVKM. Trimming removed 6 bases from V and 7 bases from J, with 22 bases in between. The CDR3 extends over 15 amino acids. In DNA form, the CDR3 reads TGTGCCAGCAGACGGTCCAACCCTCTGAACAATGAGCAGTACTTC. Translating it yields CASRRSNPLNNEQYF. The full variable domain, completed using reference TRBV28 and TRBJ2-7, is DVKVTQSSRYLVKRTGEKVFLECVQDMDHENMFWYRQDPGLGLRLIYFSYDVKMKEKGDIPEGYSVSREKKERFSLILESASTNQTSMYLCASRRSNPLNNEQYFGPGTRLTVT.

V and J are TRBV12-3 or TRBV12-4 and TRBJ2-3, with D possibly being TRBD1 (6 bases). The CDR3 spans 14 residues. Trimming took 7 bases from V and 3 from J, leaving 14 bases between them. The CDR3 sequence is CASTNRVSTDTQYF. The CDR3 nucleotides are TGTGCCAGCACGAACAGGGTTAGTACAGATACGCAGTATTTT.

The chain links TRBV7-6 to TRBJ2-5; 7 nucleotides line up with TRBD1. The CDR3 extends over 17 amino acids. J was trimmed by 5 bases and V by 4 bases; bases with no gene match: 16. Germline CDR1 reads SGHVS; CDR2 reads FNYEAQ. The CDR3 spells CASSSRQGSGAWETQYF. The DNA for the CDR3 is TGTGCCAGCAGCTCACGACAGGGTAGTGGTGCGTGGGAGACCCAGTACTTC.

This clonotype has only a few counts. V usage is TRBV20-1 and J usage is TRBJ1-2; D call uncertain. Per germline, CDR1 DFQATT and CDR2 SNEGSKA (reference sequence). V lost 5 bases and J lost 0, with 13 bases in between. The CDR3 runs to 14 residues. The CDR3 nucleotides read TGCAGTGCTGGGGAAGGGTCGGCTAACTATGGCTACACCTTC. Translation gives CSAGEGSANYGYTF.

V is TRBV29-1 and J is TRBJ2-7, with 8 bases aligning to TRBD2. CDR3 length equals 15 residues. The junction had 18 bases not matched to a gene; V was cut back by 7 bases and J by 7 bases. Looked up from germline, CDR1 is SQVTM and CDR2 is ANQGSEA. This CDR3 reads CSAGGSSGPYNEQYF. The DNA of the CDR3 is TGCAGCGCTGGCGGCTCTAGCGGGCCGTACAATGAGCAGTACTTC.

The chain has TRBV12-3 or TRBV12-4 and TRBJ2-1; no clear D. V gave up 6 bases and J gave up 10 bases, with 10 bases separating them. The CDR3 is made up of 11 amino acids. The CDR3 region has the DNA TGTGCCAGCAGGCCGATCGAGGAGCAGTTCTTC. This translates into CASRPIEEQFF.

In its sample, this clonotype was seen a few times. The chain has TRBV30 and TRBJ2-1; D is unresolved. The CDR3 length is 15 residues. CDR1 is GTSNPN and CDR2 is SVGIG in the germline V gene (reference sequence). Trimming removed 1 base from V and 0 bases from J, with 10 bases in between. CDR3 protein: CAWSEGTLSYNEQFF. CDR3 sequence (DNA): TGTGCCTGGAGTGAGGGCACCCTCTCCTACAATGAGCAGTTCTTC. The entire variable domain, with the rest obtained from reference TRBV30 and TRBJ2-1, is as follows: SQTIHQWPATLVQPVGSPLSLECTVEGTSNPNLYWYRQAAGRGLQLLFYSVGIGQISSEVPQNLSASRPQDRQFILSSKKLLLSDSGFYLCAWSEGTLSYNEQFFGPGTRLTVL.

A note on this clonotype: A much larger clone lies one base from this, so it may be a read error. The DNA for the CDR3 is TGTGCCAGCAGTTTGAACAAGCAGTACTTC. This translates into CASSLNKQYF. The V gene is TRBV12-3 or TRBV12-4, the J gene TRBJ2-7; the D is unclear. The CDR3 runs 10 residues. V shed 3 bases and J shed 8 bases, with 5 bases lying between them.

The chain employs TRBV12-3 or TRBV12-4 and TRBJ1-3; D possibly corresponds to TRBD1 (5 bases). V was clipped by 3 bases and J by 1 base, with 10 bases between them. CDR3 length equals 15 residues. This CDR3 reads CASSFGGNSGNTIYF. The CDR3 nucleotides are TGTGCCAGCAGTTTCGGGGGGAATTCTGGAAACACCATATATTTT.

The chain couples TRBV3-1 to TRBJ1-4; 8 bases agree with TRBD1. The CDR3 contains 15 residues. Trimming removed 4 bases from V and 8 bases from J; junction bases left unmatched: 9. The V gene's germline CDR1 is LGHDT and CDR2 YNNKEL (reference sequence). The CDR3 DNA follows: TGTGCCAGCAGCCTCCGGACAGGGACGGGCGAAAAACTGTTTTTT. It specifies CASSLRTGTGEKLFF.

A word on this clonotype: Germline and junction disagree at one end, which may indicate a read error. CDR3 DNA: TGCAGCGTTGGGACAGGGACTGCAGCTTTCTTT. This codes for CSVGTGTAAFF. The V call is TRBV29-1, the J call TRBJ1-1, with 8 bases lining up with TRBD1. The CDR3 sequence is 11 residues long. Looked up from germline, CDR1 is SQVTM and CDR2 is ANQGSEA.

Regarding this clonotype: One end of the junction varies from germline; a read error may be responsible. This chain links TRBV30 with TRBJ2-1; tentative D call: TRBD1 (6 bases). Germline V gene lookup returns CDR1 GTSNPN and CDR2 SVGIG (reference sequence). The CDR3 sequence is 15 residues long. CDR3 loop: CARSRGGGSYNEQFF. CDR3 DNA: TGTGCCCGGAGTCGAGGGGGTGGCTCCTACAATGAGCAGTTCTTC.